A single sample is the source of the 30 T cell receptor beta chains below, sequenced in a study of shared clonotypes between healthy human individuals. Sequencing was performed with immunoSEQ multiplex PCR; in TCRdb, only in-frame clones are kept and a portion is missing. The sample gives approximately 1.9 million clones, about 93% of which show up once; around 1.7% is in the top ten. Positively selected for CCR7, the CD45RO-negative cells used as naive CD8 cells excluded terminally differentiated effector memory CD45RA+ cells. Material for sequencing was naive CD8+ T cells from PBMCs. These receptor sequences come from a man aged 18 to 30 in good health. Some clones in this sample may be carry-over from other donors' samples.

This chain joins TRBV27 and TRBJ2-5, with 9 bases aligning to TRBD2. The CDR3 has 17 residues. CDR1 is MNHEY and CDR2 is SMNVEV in the germline V gene (reference sequence). V gave up 8 bases and J gave up 5 bases; unmatched junction bases: 18. CDR3 sequence reads: CASEKIAGVRRGETQYF. Here the CDR3 DNA reads TGTGCCAGCGAAAAAATAGCGGGAGTCCGCCGGGGCGAGACCCAGTACTTC.

As for this clone: Within the sample, other DNA sequences also encode this same CDR3. The CDR3 spells CASIENTEAFF. The CDR3 DNA reads TGTGCCAGCATCGAAAACACTGAAGCTTTCTTT. V gene TRBV28 combines with J gene TRBJ1-1; the D is unclear. V lost 7 bases to trimming and J lost 2 bases, with 5 bases between them. Germline V gene lookup returns CDR1 MDHEN and CDR2 SYDVKM. This CDR3 is 11 amino acids long.

J is TRBJ2-7 and V is TRBV5-1; 9 bases line up with TRBD2. Germline values: CDR1 SGHRS, CDR2 YFSETQ. Trimming cost V 6 bases and J 4 bases; bases outside gene matches: 14. The CDR3 covers 16 residues. The CDR3: CASTAWEAGGRYEQYF. The CDR3 DNA sequence: TGCGCCAGCACCGCCTGGGAAGCGGGAGGTCGGTACGAGCAGTACTTC.

The chain links TRBV28 to TRBJ2-7; tentatively, D is TRBD1 (7 bases). V lost 5 bases, J lost 4 bases, and 21 bases lay in between. CDR1 is MDHEN and CDR2 is SYDVKM in the germline V gene. The CDR3 runs 16 residues. DNA for the CDR3: TGTGCCAGCAGTCCTATAATGGGCAGGGGGAGGTACGAGCAGTACTTC. As protein: CASSPIMGRGRYEQYF.

The chain employs TRBV19 and TRBJ2-1; D possibly uses TRBD1 or TRBD2 (5 bases each). CDR3 size: 14 residues. V was trimmed by 5 bases and J by 3 bases, leaving 11 bases between them. Germline V lookup: CDR1 LNHDA, CDR2 SQIVND (reference sequence). The CDR3 region has the DNA TGTGCCAGTAGTTATGGGACCGACTACAATGAGCAGTTCTTC. This encodes CASSYGTDYNEQFF. The variable domain in full, with the rest retrieved from reference TRBV19 and TRBJ2-1, is DGGITQSPKYLFRKEGQNVTLSCEQNLNHDAMYWYRQDPGQGLRLIYYSQIVNDFQKGDIAEGYSVSREKKESFPLTVTSAQKNPTAFYLCASSYGTDYNEQFFGPGTRLTVL.

V is TRBV7-9 and J is TRBJ2-7; D is unresolved. The germline V gene encodes CDR1 SEHNR and CDR2 FQNEAQ (reference sequence). Between the trimmed V and J ends, which lost 5 bases and 2 bases, there was a span of 10 bases. This CDR3 is 13 amino acids long. CDR3 sequence: CASSVGPPYEQYF. The DNA for the CDR3 is TGTGCCAGCAGCGTCGGGCCACCCTACGAGCAGTACTTC.

The chain has TRBV27 and TRBJ2-5; D is ambiguous. Trimming pared 6 bases from V and 3 bases from J, leaving 17 bases between. Germline V lookup: CDR1 MNHEY, CDR2 SMNVEV (reference sequence). The CDR3 loop spans 15 amino acids. The CDR3 DNA sequence: TGTGCCAGCAGCCCAACGATAGCCCCTAAAGAGACCCAGTACTTC. This sequence encodes CASSPTIAPKETQYF.

As regards this clone: Other DNA sequences within the sample encode an identical CDR3. The chain couples TRBV28 to TRBJ2-3, with D uncertain. V shed 2 bases and J shed 0 bases, with 6 bases lying between them. Germline loops: CDR1 MDHEN, CDR2 SYDVKM. This CDR3 has 14 residues. Here the CDR3 DNA reads TGTGCCAGCAGTTTAAGGGCTAGCACAGATACGCAGTATTTT. Translating gives CASSLRASTDTQYF.

The CDR3 here is CASRPDRLIVDSNQPQHF. CDR3 sequence (DNA): TGTGCCAGCAGACCCGACAGGCTGATAGTGGATAGCAATCAGCCCCAGCATTTT. The rearrangement uses TRBV2 and TRBJ1-5; possibly TRBD1 for D (6 bases). The V gene lost 6 bases and the J gene lost 0 bases, with 21 bases spanning the gap. From germline, CDR1 is SNHLY and CDR2 FYNNEI. CDR3 size: 18 residues.

The J gene is TRBJ2-1, the V gene TRBV10-3, with D perhaps being TRBD1 or TRBD2 (5 bases each). Per germline, CDR1 ENHRY and CDR2 SYGVKD. This CDR3 has 17 residues. The CDR3 loop reads CASSSLRGADGTNEQFF. The CDR3 region has the DNA TGTGCTAGTTCGTCACTAAGAGGGGCCGACGGGACCAATGAGCAGTTCTTC.

The chain combines TRBV6-1 with TRBJ1-2, with D hard to call. V lost 2 bases and J 2 bases, leaving 15 bases between the germline ends. The CDR3 is made up of 16 amino acids. Germline V gives CDR1 MNHNS, CDR2 SASEGT. The CDR3 loop reads CASSESAFGGNYGYTF. CDR3 sequence (DNA): TGTGCCAGCAGTGAATCAGCTTTCGGCGGCAACTATGGCTACACCTTC.

The chain uses TRBV11-3 and TRBJ2-1, with a weak D call TRBD2 (5 bases). The CDR3 is 13 residues long. Germline loops: CDR1 SGHNT, CDR2 YENEEA. V shed 5 bases and J shed 4 bases, with 9 bases lying between them. CDR3 region: CASSTRDYNEQFF. The CDR3 nucleotides read TGTGCCAGCAGCACCCGGGATTACAATGAGCAGTTCTTC.

The chain links TRBV6-1 to TRBJ2-5; D perhaps matches TRBD2 (6 bases). Trimming left V 2 bases short and J 1 base short, with 14 bases between. The germline V gene encodes CDR1 MNHNS and CDR2 SASEGT. The CDR3 totals 16 residues. CDR3 coding DNA: TGTGCCAGCAGTGAACTGGGCGGACTACTCCAAGAGACCCAGTACTTC. As protein: CASSELGGLLQETQYF.

The chain has TRBV7-3 and TRBJ2-7; 9 bases map to TRBD2. In germline, CDR1 is SGHTA, CDR2 FQGTGA. The CDR3 runs to 16 residues. J was trimmed by 7 bases and V by 4 bases; bases with no gene match: 14. Here the CDR3 DNA reads TGTGCCAGCAGCTCCCCGGGACTAGCTCCTGAGGGGGAGCAGTACTTC. Its translation is CASSSPGLAPEGEQYF.

V and J are TRBV10-3 and TRBJ2-1; possibly TRBD1 or TRBD2 for D (5 bases each). The CDR3 totals 14 residues. V lost 0 bases and J lost 4, with 7 bases in between. In germline, CDR1 is ENHRY, CDR2 SYGVKD. The CDR3 bases are TGTGCCATCAGTGAGTCGGGGGTTTACAATGAGCAGTTCTTC. Translating gives CAISESGVYNEQFF.

V gene TRBV6-1 combines with J gene TRBJ1-5; D may be TRBD1 (5 bases). Trimming removed 1 base at V and 4 bases at J, with 11 bases between. Germline lookup yields CDR1 MNHNS and CDR2 SASEGT. This CDR3 region has 15 residues. The CDR3 nucleotides read TGTGCCAGCAGTGAAGTGGGGGATTGGAATCAGCCCCAGCATTTT. It codes for CASSEVGDWNQPQHF.

This chain links TRBV2 with TRBJ2-7; TRBD2 matches 7 bases. CDR1 and CDR2 from the germline V gene are SNHLY and FYNNEI. This CDR3 is 16 amino acids long. The V gene end was trimmed by 1 base and the J gene end by 3 bases; junction bases not matched to a gene: 9. The CDR3 region has the DNA TGTGCCAGCAGTGAAGAGCTAGCGGAGATGGGCTACGAGCAGTACTTC. It is translated as CASSEELAEMGYEQYF.

V usage is TRBV6-5 and J usage is TRBJ1-2; D unclear. The length of the CDR3 is 15 residues. The V and J ends lost 0 bases and 4 bases respectively, with 12 bases between them. Germline assignment: CDR1 MNHEY and CDR2 SVGAGI. CDR3 loop: CASSYSLGRGYGYTF. CDR3 DNA sequence: TGTGCCAGCAGTTACTCTCTGGGCCGTGGCTATGGCTACACCTTC.

V gene TRBV5-1 combines with J gene TRBJ1-1, with 8 bases that match TRBD1. V gave up 4 bases and J gave up 5 bases; unmatched junction bases: 7. CDR1 is SGHRS, CDR2 YFSETQ, per germline. This CDR3 has 14 residues. CDR3 region: CASSPTGGVTEAFF. The CDR3 DNA reads as TGCGCCAGCAGCCCTACAGGGGGGGTGACTGAAGCTTTCTTT.

The CDR3 DNA is TGTGCCACCAGCAGAGGGGGGACAGGCTCCTACGAGCAGTACTTC. Translation: CATSRGGTGSYEQYF. This chain uses TRBV15 with TRBJ2-7, with 8 bases matching TRBD1. V lost 1 base, J lost 0 bases, and 2 bases stayed unmatched. Germline V gene data show CDR1 as LNHNV and CDR2 as YYDKDF (reference sequence). There are 15 residues in the CDR3.

The chain joins TRBV30 to TRBJ2-3; no definite D call. The CDR3 runs to 12 residues. Germline CDR1 is GTSNPN and CDR2 is SVGIG (reference sequence). V shed 1 base and J shed 7 bases, with 9 bases lying between them. CDR3 sequence: CAWSGTQNTQYF. The CDR3 DNA reads TGTGCCTGGAGTGGAACACAGAATACGCAGTATTTT.

V usage is TRBV27 and J usage is TRBJ1-4, with unresolved D. The ends were cut back, 4 bases at V and 3 bases at J, with 15 bases in the middle. Looked up from germline, CDR1 is MNHEY and CDR2 is SMNVEV (reference sequence). CDR3 length: 16 amino acids. In DNA, the CDR3 is TGTGCCAGCAGTTCCTTGGACGGAAACCCTAATGAAAAACTGTTTTTT. This encodes CASSSLDGNPNEKLFF.

The rearrangement joins TRBV7-2 to TRBJ1-2; D remains ambiguous. This CDR3 contains 14 residues. The V end was cut by 1 base, the J end by 2 bases, with 8 bases between. Germline V gene sequence: CDR1 SGHTA, CDR2 FQGNSA. The CDR3 coding sequence is TGTGCCAGCAGCTTAGGGCCTTCGAACTATGGCTACACCTTC. Its protein product is CASSLGPSNYGYTF.

To note about this clone: This sample includes further DNA sequences coding for the same CDR3. V and J are TRBV27 and TRBJ2-7; D possibly corresponds to TRBD1 (5 bases). Between the trimmed V and J ends, which lost 5 bases and 0 bases, there was a span of 17 bases. The germline V gene has CDR1 MNHEY and CDR2 SMNVEV (reference sequence). The CDR3 length is 16 residues. The CDR3 nucleotides read TGTGCCAGCAGTCCCTCCCAGGGTGAGAGCTCCTACGAGCAGTACTTC. It translates to CASSPSQGESSYEQYF.

The chain recombines TRBV28 with TRBJ1-5, with D possibly TRBD1 on 5 matching bases. Germline lookup yields CDR1 MDHEN and CDR2 SYDVKM. V was shortened by 7 bases and J by 3 bases, with 13 bases between the two germline ends. The CDR3 has 14 amino acids. The CDR3 nucleotides are TGTGCCAGCATAGGGGCCAGGGACAATCAGCCCCAGCATTTT. Translated: CASIGARDNQPQHF.

The J gene is TRBJ2-5, the V gene TRBV6-1; D ambiguous. Trimming shortened V by 3 bases and J by 5 bases, and 13 bases separated the two germline ends. The CDR3 contains 14 residues. Per germline, CDR1 MNHNS and CDR2 SASEGT. Written as DNA, the CDR3 is TGTGCCAGCAGTGAGGCCCCCGAATGGGAGACCCAGTACTTC. Translated: CASSEAPEWETQYF.

This chain uses TRBV11-2 with TRBJ1-3; D remains unclear. Germline CDR1 is SGHAT and CDR2 is FQNNGV. The length of the CDR3 is 16 residues. The ends were cut back, 0 bases at V and 2 bases at J, with 11 bases in the middle. The CDR3 is CASSLDRGYTGNTIYF. The CDR3, as DNA: TGTGCCAGCAGCTTAGATCGGGGATATACTGGAAACACCATATATTTT.

The CDR3 reads CASSSTAEFCNQPQHF. CDR3 DNA: TGTGCCAGCAGCTCGACGGCGGAGTTTTGCAATCAGCCCCAGCATTTT. The chain has TRBV21-1 and TRBJ1-5. TRBV21-1 is recorded as a pseudogene. The CDR3 runs to 16 residues.

V gene TRBV29-1 combines with J gene TRBJ2-7; D gene ambiguous. The length of the CDR3 is 13 residues. Germline V gene data show CDR1 as SQVTM and CDR2 as ANQGSEA. Trimming took 3 bases from V and 2 from J, leaving 11 bases between them. The CDR3 reads CSVDLDNTYEQYF. Here the CDR3 DNA reads TGCAGCGTTGATCTAGATAATACCTACGAGCAGTACTTC.

This chain uses TRBV11-2 with TRBJ2-7, with D maybe TRBD1 (6 bases). The CDR3 is 16 residues long. Looked up from germline, CDR1 is SGHAT and CDR2 is FQNNGV. Trimming stripped 4 bases from V and 0 bases from J, with 16 bases between. The CDR3 sequence: CASSSPRDTSSYEQYF. DNA for the CDR3: TGTGCCAGCAGCTCCCCCCGGGACACGAGCTCCTACGAGCAGTACTTC.